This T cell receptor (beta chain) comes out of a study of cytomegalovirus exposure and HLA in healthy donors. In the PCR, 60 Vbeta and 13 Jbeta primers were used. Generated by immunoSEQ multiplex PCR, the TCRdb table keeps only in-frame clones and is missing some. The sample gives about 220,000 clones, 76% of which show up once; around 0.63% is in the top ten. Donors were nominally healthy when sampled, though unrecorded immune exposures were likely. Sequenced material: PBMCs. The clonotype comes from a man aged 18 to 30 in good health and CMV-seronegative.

In DNA form, the CDR3 reads TGCGCCAGGATCCGGGACAGGTGGCCCTATAGCTCCTACAATGAGCAGTTCTTC. It is translated as CARIRDRWPYSSYNEQFF. The rearrangement links TRBV10-1 to TRBJ2-1; 8 bases are a match to TRBD1. This CDR3 comprises 18 residues. Per germline, CDR1 WNHNN and CDR2 SYGVQD (reference sequence). The ends lost 9 bases at V and 0 bases at J; junction bases unmatched: 16.